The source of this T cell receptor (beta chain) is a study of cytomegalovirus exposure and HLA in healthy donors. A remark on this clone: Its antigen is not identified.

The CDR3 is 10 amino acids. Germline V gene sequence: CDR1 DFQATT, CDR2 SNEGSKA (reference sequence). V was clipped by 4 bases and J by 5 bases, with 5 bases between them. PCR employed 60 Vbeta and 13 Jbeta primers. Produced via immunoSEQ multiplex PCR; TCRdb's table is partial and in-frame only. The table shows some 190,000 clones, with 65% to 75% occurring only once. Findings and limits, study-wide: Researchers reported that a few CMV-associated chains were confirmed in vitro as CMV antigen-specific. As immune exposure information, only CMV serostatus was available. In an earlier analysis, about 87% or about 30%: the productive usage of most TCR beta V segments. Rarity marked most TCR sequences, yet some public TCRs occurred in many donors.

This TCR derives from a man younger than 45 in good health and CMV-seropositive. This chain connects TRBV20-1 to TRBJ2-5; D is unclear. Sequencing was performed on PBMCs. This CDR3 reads CSAIEETQYF. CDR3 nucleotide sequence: TGCAGTGCTATCGAGGAGACCCAGTACTTC.